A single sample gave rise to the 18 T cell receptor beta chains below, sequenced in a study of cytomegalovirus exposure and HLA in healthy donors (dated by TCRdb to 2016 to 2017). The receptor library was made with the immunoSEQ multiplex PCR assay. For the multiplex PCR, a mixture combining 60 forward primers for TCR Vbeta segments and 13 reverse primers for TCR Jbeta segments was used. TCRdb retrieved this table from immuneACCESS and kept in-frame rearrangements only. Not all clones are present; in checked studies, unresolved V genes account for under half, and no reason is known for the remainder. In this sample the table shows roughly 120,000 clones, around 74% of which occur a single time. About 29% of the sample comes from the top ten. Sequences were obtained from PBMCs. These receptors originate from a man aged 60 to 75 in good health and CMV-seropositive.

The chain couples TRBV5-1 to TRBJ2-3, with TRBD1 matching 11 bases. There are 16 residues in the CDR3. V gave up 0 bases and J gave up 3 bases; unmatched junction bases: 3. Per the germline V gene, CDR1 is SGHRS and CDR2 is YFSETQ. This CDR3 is CASSLGTGGVTDTQYF. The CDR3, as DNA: TGCGCCAGCAGCTTGGGGACAGGGGGCGTGACAGATACGCAGTATTTT.

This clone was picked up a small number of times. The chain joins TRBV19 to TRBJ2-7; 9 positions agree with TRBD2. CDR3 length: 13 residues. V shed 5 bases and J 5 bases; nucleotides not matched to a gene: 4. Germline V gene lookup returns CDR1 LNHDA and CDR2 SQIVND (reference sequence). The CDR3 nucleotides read TGTGCCAGTAGTCCCGGGACTAGCAACGAGCAGTACTTC. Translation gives CASSPGTSNEQYF.

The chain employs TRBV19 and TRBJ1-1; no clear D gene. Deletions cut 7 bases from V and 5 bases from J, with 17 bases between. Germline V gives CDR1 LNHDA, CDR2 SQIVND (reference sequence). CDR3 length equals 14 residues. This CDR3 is CASTQGGGRTEAFF. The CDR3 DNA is TGTGCCAGTACCCAAGGTGGAGGGCGGACTGAAGCTTTCTTT.

The CDR3 sequence is CASSEMVVGGEQYF. The CDR3 region has the DNA TGTGCCAGCAGTGAAATGGTCGTAGGCGGGGAGCAGTACTTC. This rearrangement joins TRBV2 to TRBJ2-7, with TRBD2 as a possible D gene (5 bases). V lost 2 bases and J 7 bases, leaving 15 bases between the germline ends. The CDR3 totals 14 residues. Germline V gene lookup returns CDR1 SNHLY and CDR2 FYNNEI.

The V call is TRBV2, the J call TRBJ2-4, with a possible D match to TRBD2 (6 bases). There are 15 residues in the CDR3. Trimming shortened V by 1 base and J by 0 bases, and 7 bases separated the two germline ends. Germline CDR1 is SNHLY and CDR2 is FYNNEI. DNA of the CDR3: TGTGCCAGCAGTGAAGGGGGACTAGCCAAAAACATTCAGTACTTC. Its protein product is CASSEGGLAKNIQYF.

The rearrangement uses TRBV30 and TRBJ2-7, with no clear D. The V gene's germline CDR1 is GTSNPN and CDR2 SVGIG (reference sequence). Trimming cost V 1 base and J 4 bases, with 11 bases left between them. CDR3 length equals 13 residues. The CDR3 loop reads CAWSGGAAYEQYF. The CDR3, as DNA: TGTGCCTGGAGTGGAGGAGCCGCATACGAGCAGTACTTC.

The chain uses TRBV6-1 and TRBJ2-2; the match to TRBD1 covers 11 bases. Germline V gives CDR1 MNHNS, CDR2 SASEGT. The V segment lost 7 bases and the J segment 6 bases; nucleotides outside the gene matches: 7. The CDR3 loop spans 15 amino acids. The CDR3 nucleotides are TGTGCCAGCACCCTTGGGACAGGGGGGCCCGGGGAGCTGTTTTTT. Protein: CASTLGTGGPGELFF.

The CDR3, as DNA: TGCAGTGCCGAGGGCTCGGTGGAGCAGTACTTC. Its translation is CSAEGSVEQYF. The chain uses TRBV20-1 and TRBJ2-7; tentative D call: TRBD2 (5 bases). Germline CDR1 DFQATT, CDR2 SNEGSKA (reference sequence). CDR3 length: 11 amino acids. V was pared by 6 bases and J by 7 bases, with 13 bases between.

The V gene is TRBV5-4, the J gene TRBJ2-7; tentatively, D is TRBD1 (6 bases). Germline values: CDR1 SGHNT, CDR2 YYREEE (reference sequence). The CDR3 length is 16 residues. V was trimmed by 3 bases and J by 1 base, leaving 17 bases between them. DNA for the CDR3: TGTGCCAGCAGCTCCTCGTCCAAGGACAGATCCTACGAGCAGTACTTC. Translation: CASSSSSKDRSYEQYF. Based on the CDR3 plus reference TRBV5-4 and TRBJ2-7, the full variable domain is ETGVTQSPTHLIKTRGQQVTLRCSSQSGHNTVSWYQQALGQGPQFIFQYYREEENGRGNFPPRFSGLQFPNYSSELNVNALELDDSALYLCASSSSSKDRSYEQYFGPGTRLTVT.

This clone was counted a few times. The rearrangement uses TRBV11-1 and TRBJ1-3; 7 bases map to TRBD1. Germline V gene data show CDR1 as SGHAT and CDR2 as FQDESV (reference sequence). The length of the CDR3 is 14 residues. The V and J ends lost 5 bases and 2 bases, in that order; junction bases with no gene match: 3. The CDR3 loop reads CASSPTGTGNTIYF. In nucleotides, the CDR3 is TGTGCCAGCAGCCCGACAGGGACTGGAAACACCATATATTTT. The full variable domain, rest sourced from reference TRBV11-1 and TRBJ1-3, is EAEVAQSPRYKITEKSQAVAFWCDPISGHATLYWYRQILGQGPELLVQFQDESVVDDSQLPKDRFSAERLKGVDSTLKIQPAELGDSAMYLCASSPTGTGNTIYFGEGSWLTVV.

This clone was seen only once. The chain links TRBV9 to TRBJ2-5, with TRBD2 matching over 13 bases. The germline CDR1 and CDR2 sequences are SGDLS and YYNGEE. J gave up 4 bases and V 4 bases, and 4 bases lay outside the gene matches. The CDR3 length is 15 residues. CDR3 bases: TGTGCCAGCAGCACCAGACTAGCGGGAGGAGAGACCCAGTACTTC. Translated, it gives CASSTRLAGGETQYF.

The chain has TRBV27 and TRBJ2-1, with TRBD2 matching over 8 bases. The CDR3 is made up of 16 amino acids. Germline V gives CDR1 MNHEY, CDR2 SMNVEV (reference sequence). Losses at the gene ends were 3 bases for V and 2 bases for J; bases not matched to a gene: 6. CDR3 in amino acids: CASSFEVSGTYNEQFF. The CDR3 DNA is TGTGCCAGCAGTTTTGAGGTTAGCGGGACCTACAATGAGCAGTTCTTC.

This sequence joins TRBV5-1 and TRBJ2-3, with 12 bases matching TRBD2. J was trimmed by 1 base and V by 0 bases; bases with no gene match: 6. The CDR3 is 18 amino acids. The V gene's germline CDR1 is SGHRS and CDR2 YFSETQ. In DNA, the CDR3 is TGCGCCAGCAGCTTGGGCCTAGCGGGAGGGCCGGGCACAGATACGCAGTATTTT. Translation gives CASSLGLAGGPGTDTQYF.

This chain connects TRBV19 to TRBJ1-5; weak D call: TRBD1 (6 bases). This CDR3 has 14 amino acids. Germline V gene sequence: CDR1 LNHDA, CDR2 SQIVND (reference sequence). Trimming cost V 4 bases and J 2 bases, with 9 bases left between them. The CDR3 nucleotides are TGTGCCAGTAGTAACAGGGAAGGCAATCAGCCCCAGCATTTT. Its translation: CASSNREGNQPQHF.

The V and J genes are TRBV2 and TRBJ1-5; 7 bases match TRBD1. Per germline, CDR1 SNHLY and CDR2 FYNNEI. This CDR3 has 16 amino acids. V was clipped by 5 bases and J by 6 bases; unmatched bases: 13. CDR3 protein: CASSPGSSWDSQPQHF. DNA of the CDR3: TGTGCCAGCAGTCCTGGGTCCTCATGGGACAGTCAGCCCCAGCATTTT.

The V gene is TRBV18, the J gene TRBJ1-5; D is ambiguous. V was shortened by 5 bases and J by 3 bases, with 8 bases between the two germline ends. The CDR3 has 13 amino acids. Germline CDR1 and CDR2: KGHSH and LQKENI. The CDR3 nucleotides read TGTGCCAGCTCATTTACAAACAATCAGCCCCAGCATTTT. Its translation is CASSFTNNQPQHF.

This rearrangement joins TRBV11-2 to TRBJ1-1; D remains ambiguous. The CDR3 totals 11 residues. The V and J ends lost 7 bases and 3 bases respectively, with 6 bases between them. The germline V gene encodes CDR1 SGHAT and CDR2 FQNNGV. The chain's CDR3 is CASMSYTEAFF. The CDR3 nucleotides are TGTGCCAGCATGTCTTACACTGAAGCTTTCTTT. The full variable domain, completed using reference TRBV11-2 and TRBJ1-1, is EAGVAQSPRYKIIEKRQSVAFWCNPISGHATLYWYQQILGQGPKLLIQFQNNGVVDDSQLPKDRFSAERLKGVDSTLKIQPAKLEDSAVYLCASMSYTEAFFGQGTRLTVV.

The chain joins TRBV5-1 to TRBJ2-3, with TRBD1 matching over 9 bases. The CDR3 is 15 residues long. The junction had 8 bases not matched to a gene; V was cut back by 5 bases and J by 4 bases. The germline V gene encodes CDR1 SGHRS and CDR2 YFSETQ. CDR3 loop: CASRTGQGLSDTQYF. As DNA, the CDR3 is TGCGCCAGCAGGACCGGACAGGGGTTATCAGATACGCAGTATTTT.